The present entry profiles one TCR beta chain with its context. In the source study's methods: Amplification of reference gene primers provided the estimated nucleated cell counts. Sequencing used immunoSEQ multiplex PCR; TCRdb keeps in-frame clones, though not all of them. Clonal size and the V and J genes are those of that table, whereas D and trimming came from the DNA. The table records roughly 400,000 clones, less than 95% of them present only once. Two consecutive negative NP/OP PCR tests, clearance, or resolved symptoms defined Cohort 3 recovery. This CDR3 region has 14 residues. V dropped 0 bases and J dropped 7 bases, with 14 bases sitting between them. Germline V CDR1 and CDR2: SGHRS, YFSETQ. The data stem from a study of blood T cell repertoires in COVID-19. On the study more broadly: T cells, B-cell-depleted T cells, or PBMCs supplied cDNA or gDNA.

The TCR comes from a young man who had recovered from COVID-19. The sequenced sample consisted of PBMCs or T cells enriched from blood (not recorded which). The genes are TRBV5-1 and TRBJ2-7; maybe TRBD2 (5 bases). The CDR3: CASSLAWEADEQYF. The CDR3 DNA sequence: TGCGCCAGCAGCTTGGCCTGGGAAGCGGATGAGCAGTACTTC.